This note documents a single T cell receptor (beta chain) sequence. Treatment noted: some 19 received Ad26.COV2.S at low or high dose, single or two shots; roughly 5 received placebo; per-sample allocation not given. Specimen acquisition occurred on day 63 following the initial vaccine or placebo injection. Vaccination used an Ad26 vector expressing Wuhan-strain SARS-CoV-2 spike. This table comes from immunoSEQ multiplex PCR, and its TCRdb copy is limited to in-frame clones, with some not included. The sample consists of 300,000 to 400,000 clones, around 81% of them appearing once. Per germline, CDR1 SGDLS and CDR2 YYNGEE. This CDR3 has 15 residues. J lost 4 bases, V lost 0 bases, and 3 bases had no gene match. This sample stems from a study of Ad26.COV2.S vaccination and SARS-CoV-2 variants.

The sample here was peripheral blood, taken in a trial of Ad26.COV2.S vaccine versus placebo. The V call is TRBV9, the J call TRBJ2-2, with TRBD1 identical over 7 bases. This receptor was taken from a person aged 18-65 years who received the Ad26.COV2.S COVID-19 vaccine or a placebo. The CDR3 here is CASSVGGQSTGELFF. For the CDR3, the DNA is TGTGCCAGCAGCGTAGGGGGACAGAGCACCGGGGAGCTGTTTTTT.